Each of the 5 T cell receptor beta chains below was sequenced from the same sample in a study of blood T cells in healthy people across ages. Primers used in a second PCR of about 7 to 12 cycles were a sample-barcoded 5' primer and a J-beta primer mix. TCRdb reprocessed the 5' RACE reads with MiXCR, giving one entry per CDR3 protein. The profile shows about 750,000 distinct CDR3 sequences, 53% of them singletons. Sequencing was performed on blood. These receptors came from a man older than 75 in good health.

This clonotype was picked up a small number of times. V usage is TRBV7-3 and J usage is TRBJ2-3, with TRBD1 identical over 9 bases. From germline, CDR1 is SGHTA and CDR2 FQGTGA. J lost 4 bases, V lost 3 bases, and 2 bases had no gene match. The CDR3 is made up of 14 amino acids. CDR3: CASSLTGGSDTQYF. The DNA of the CDR3 is TGTGCCAGCAGCTTGACAGGGGGATCAGATACGCAGTATTTT. Based on the CDR3 plus reference TRBV7-3 and TRBJ2-3, the full variable domain is GAGVSQTPSNKVTEKGKYVELRCDPISGHTALYWYRQSLGQGPEFLIYFQGTGAADDSGLPNDRFFAVRPEGSVSTLKIQRTERGDSAVYLCASSLTGGSDTQYFGPGTRLTVL.

The chain has TRBV7-8 and TRBJ2-1, with TRBD2 matching over 8 bases. Germline-derived CDR1 and CDR2 are SGHVS and FQNEAQ. V lost 1 base to trimming and J lost 6 bases; unmatched junction nucleotides: 8. CDR3 length: 16 amino acids. The chain's CDR3 is CASSLGSALAANEQFF. As DNA, the CDR3 is TGTGCCAGCAGCTTAGGGTCCGCACTAGCGGCCAATGAGCAGTTCTTC.

The gene calls are TRBV4-1 and TRBJ1-1, with D possibly matching TRBD1 (5 bases). Trimming took 0 bases from V and 3 from J, leaving 11 bases between them. The CDR3 length is 15 residues. From germline, CDR1 is MGHRA and CDR2 YSYEKL. In DNA form, the CDR3 reads TGCGCCAGCAGCCAAGAGTACGGGGCGCACACTGAAGCTTTCTTT. It encodes CASSQEYGAHTEAFF.

The rearrangement uses TRBV25-1 and TRBJ1-1; D is undetermined. Trimming pared 4 bases from V and 0 bases from J, leaving 6 bases between. This CDR3 is built from 13 residues. The germline V gene encodes CDR1 MGHDK and CDR2 SYGVNS. The CDR3 DNA follows: TGTGCCAGCAGTGGTTCCCTGAACACTGAAGCTTTCTTT. It yields the protein CASSGSLNTEAFF.

This clonotype was picked up one time. As DNA, the CDR3 is TGTGCCAGCAGCCAAGAAGGGGGGAGGGCCTCTGGGGCCAACGTCCTGACTTTC. Its protein product is CASSQEGGRASGANVLTF. This rearrangement joins TRBV3-1 to TRBJ2-6, with D perhaps TRBD2 (7 bases). The CDR3 has 18 residues. The ends were cut back, 0 bases at V and 0 bases at J, with 12 bases in the middle. Germline-derived CDR1 and CDR2 are LGHDT and YNNKEL (reference sequence). The variable domain in full, completed from reference TRBV3-1 and TRBJ2-6, reads DTAVSQTPKYLVTQMGNDKSIKCEQNLGHDTMYWYKQDSKKFLKIMFSYNNKELIINETVPNRFSPKSPDKAHLNLHINSLELGDSAVYFCASSQEGGRASGANVLTFGAGSRLTVL.